This TCR beta chain was observed in a study of beta chain features in type 1 diabetes. Study summary: The samples had more than 95 million sorted cells examined in all.

The study, taken as a whole, reports: When Type 1 diabetes patients were examined, their TCRB CDR3s proved moderately but significantly shorter in all four CD4+ subsets. A cDNA-based sequencing approach could over-represent cells with high TCR expression. Patients showed naive, central memory and Treg TCRB repertoires that appeared more similar than those of healthy donors. Diminished insertions and augmented deletions at VDJ junctions characterized type 1 diabetes patients.

A word on this clone: What it recognizes is unknown.

Germline V gene sequence: CDR1 MGHDK, CDR2 SYGVNS. The ends were cut back, 3 bases at V and 6 bases at J, with 15 bases in the middle. This CDR3 is 14 amino acids long. Sequenced material consisted of expressed TCRB transcripts (all of the isolated RNA was reverse transcribed). Assay used: immunoSEQ multiplex PCR; TCRdb lists only in-frame clones, some missing. The sample has approximately 280,000 clones, approximately 15% seen once. The clonotype originates from a man between 18 and 29 years old with type 1 diabetes. Material: naive CD4+ T cells from blood. This chain connects TRBV25-1 to TRBJ2-7; D is possibly TRBD2 (6 bases). The CDR3 region has the DNA TGTGCCAGCAGTGAGGGGGACTCGGTCCGCGAGCAGTACTTC. Translated: CASSEGDSVREQYF.